Included here is one TCR beta chain sequence, with context. The antigen is undetermined. These data originate in a study of T cell responses to AZD1222 COVID-19 vaccine. On the study more broadly: The analysis combined second doses at about 4 or about 12 weeks. Study outcomes and limitations: The number of AZD1222 recipients seropositive at baseline was only 5 to 7. Samples come after the peak T cell response, not at day 14.

Clones were read by immunoSEQ multiplex PCR, and TCRdb kept only the in-frame ones, dropping some. The sample has over 100,000 clones, just over 90% seen once. The sequence was obtained from an adult in good health. Sequenced here: peripheral blood, sampled on day 0 of AZD1222 vaccination.

CDR3 residues: CASSATGSPEAFF. The CDR3 DNA reads as TGTGCCAGCAGCGCCACAGGGAGCCCTGAAGCTTTCTTT. V usage is TRBV7-9 and J usage is TRBJ1-1, with D tentatively TRBD1 (6 bases). Trimming stripped 5 bases from V and 6 bases from J, with 13 bases between. Germline CDR1 is SEHNR and CDR2 is FQNEAQ (reference sequence). This CDR3 is built from 13 residues.